The rows below give T cell receptor beta chains drawn from one sample of a study of blood T cells in healthy people across ages. TCRdb re-derived calls from the 5' RACE reads in MiXCR, one entry per CDR3 protein. The data contain some 1,500,000 distinct CDR3 sequences, less than 45% of them singletons. The specimen was blood. These receptors were collected from a woman younger than 35 in good health. The CDR3 runs from the conserved cysteine through the conserved F or W. Fields, in order: V gene, J gene, clone size, D gene, CDR3 DNA, CDR3 protein. The D gene is left open where the match is weak. The size of a clone is reported for some rows only, either as once, few or many, or as a class for expanded clones.

>TRBV29-1|TRBJ1-2|few|TRBD1
TGCAGCGTCAGGGGACAGTTACTTTATGGCTACACCTTC
CSVRGQLLYGYTF
>TRBV7-9|TRBJ2-1|many|NA
TGTGCCAGCAGCCTGGACCAGAATGAGCAGTTCTTC
CASSLDQNEQFF
>TRBV7-2|TRBJ1-2|NA|NA
TGTGTCAGCAGCCCCGGGAGAGGAAAAATGTATGGCTACACCTTC
CVSSPGRGKMYGYTF
>TRBV6-2/TRBV6-3|TRBJ2-5|NA|NA
TGTGCCAGCACGAGATACCAAGAGACCCAGTACTTC
CASTRYQETQYF
>TRBV27|TRBJ1-5|few|TRBD1
TGTGCCAGCAGTCCAGACAGGGGTCAGTATCAGCCCCAGCATTTT
CASSPDRGQYQPQHF
>TRBV3-1|TRBJ2-3|few|TRBD2
TGTGCCAGCAGCCAAGATCGGACTAGCGGGGACACAGATACGCAGTATTTT
CASSQDRTSGDTDTQYF
>TRBV12-3/TRBV12-4|TRBJ2-1|NA|TRBD1
TGTGCCAGCAGTCCTGACAGGGCTTACTACAATGAGCAGTTCTTC
CASSPDRAYYNEQFF
>TRBV11-2|TRBJ2-1|NA|TRBD2
TGTGCCAGCAGCTTAGCACTAGCGAACAATGAGCAGTTCTTC
CASSLALANNEQFF
>TRBV12-3/TRBV12-4|TRBJ1-5|many|TRBD1
TGTGCCAGCAGTCCTTCCGGGACAGTCAATCAGCCCCAGCATTTT
CASSPSGTVNQPQHF
>TRBV19|TRBJ1-1|NA|NA
TGTGCCAGTAGTCACGGGGGGAACACTGAAGCTTTCTTT
CASSHGGNTEAFF
>TRBV20-1|TRBJ1-1|few|TRBD1
TGCAGTACTCACCCCGGGGCAGGGGGATATAACACTGAAGCTTTCTTT
CSTHPGAGGYNTEAFF
>TRBV10-3|TRBJ2-1|NA|TRBD2
TGTGCCATCAGTGACACCGGGACTAGCGGGCCTTCCTACAATGAGCAGTTCTTC
CAISDTGTSGPSYNEQFF
>TRBV4-1|TRBJ1-4|NA|TRBD1
TGCGCCAGCAGCCAGACGACAGGGCGTAATGAAAAACTGTTTTTT
CASSQTTGRNEKLFF
>TRBV28|TRBJ1-3|few|NA
TGTGCCAGCAGTGCCTCAGGCTCTGGAAACACCATATATTTT
CASSASGSGNTIYF
>TRBV9|TRBJ1-4|few|NA
TGTGCCAGCAGCGTAGGCGTGGCAGCGGGGGATGAAAAACTGTTTTTT
CASSVGVAAGDEKLFF
>TRBV11-3|TRBJ2-7|NA|NA
TGTGCCAGCAGCCCCGGTCCAGGGGCTTACGAGCAGTACTTC
CASSPGPGAYEQYF
>TRBV7-2|TRBJ1-5|NA|TRBD1
TGTGCCAGCAGCTTAGGGGTGACAGGGACTCAGCCCCAGCATTTT
CASSLGVTGTQPQHF
>TRBV18|TRBJ2-1|NA|NA
TGTGCCAGCTCACCCAGGAACTCCTACGAGCAGTTCTTC
CASSPRNSYEQFF
>TRBV18|TRBJ1-1|NA|NA
TGTGCCAGCTCACCACTTCTACTCGGGGCCAAGGGGACTGAAGCTTTCTTT
CASSPLLLGAKGTEAFF
>TRBV25-1|TRBJ1-4|few|NA
TGTGCCAGCAGTGATGCAGGGAGGGAAAAACTGTTTTTT
CASSDAGREKLFF
>TRBV12-3/TRBV12-4|TRBJ1-3|NA|NA
TGTGCCAGCAGTTTAACCGACTTAACAAACCCCAAAAACACCATATATTTT
CASSLTDLTNPKNTIYF
>TRBV6-5|TRBJ1-2|many|NA
TGTGCCAGCAGTTACTCGCCAGGGTCGGGTGGCTACACCTTC
CASSYSPGSGGYTF
>TRBV20-1|TRBJ2-7|NA|NA
TGCAGTGTCTTAGGGGAGAGGGAACCCTACGAGCAGTACTTC
CSVLGEREPYEQYF
>TRBV20-1|TRBJ1-1|few|TRBD1
TGCAGTGCTAGATCGGTGACAGGGGACACTGAAGCTTTCTTT
CSARSVTGDTEAFF
>TRBV7-2|TRBJ2-7|NA|NA
TGTGCCAGCACCTTAAGGTTCCGCGGGACGACCTACAATGAGCAGTACTTC
CASTLRFRGTTYNEQYF
>TRBV7-9|TRBJ2-1|few|NA
TGTGCCAGCAGCTTAGTCGGGGCAGCCCCCGCCGAGCAGTTCTTC
CASSLVGAAPAEQFF
>TRBV9|TRBJ2-7|once|NA
TGTGCCAGCAGCGGAGGGGGGGATCAGTACTTC
CASSGGGDQYF
>TRBV6-2/TRBV6-3|TRBJ1-2|few|NA
TGTGCCAGCACACCCCGACAGGACTCCTATGGCTACACCTTC
CASTPRQDSYGYTF
>TRBV4-1|TRBJ2-1|few|NA
TGCGCCAGCAGCCCCTGGGTTGTGCCAAGGATCGAAGTTGAGCAGTTCTTC
CASSPWVVPRIEVEQFF
>TRBV10-3|TRBJ2-5|NA|NA
TGTGCCATCAGTGAGCCGGGACCTTGGGAGACCCAGTACTTC
CAISEPGPWETQYF
>TRBV29-1|TRBJ2-1|NA|NA
TGCAGCGTTGAAGAAGGATGGGCTCCCTACAATGAGCAGTTCTTC
CSVEEGWAPYNEQFF
>TRBV6-2/TRBV6-3|TRBJ1-1|NA|NA
TGTGCCAGCAGTTACAACGTCGTTAGGGGAGCTTTCTTT
CASSYNVVRGAFF
>TRBV12-3/TRBV12-4|TRBJ2-7|few|NA
TGTGCCAGCGTAGGGCGAGGGCGGGGATACTCCTACAATGAGCAGTACTTC
CASVGRGRGYSYNEQYF
>TRBV25-1|TRBJ2-1|NA|NA
TGTGCCAGCAGTGAACACGGGGGAGGCTCCTACAATGAGCAGTTCTTC
CASSEHGGGSYNEQFF
>TRBV6-2/TRBV6-3|TRBJ2-7|NA|NA
TGTGCCAGCAGTTATTCAGCTGGGGACCACGAGCAGTACTTC
CASSYSAGDHEQYF
>TRBV7-9|TRBJ2-1|few|TRBD2
TGTGCCAGCATCCTCGTAGCGGGGGGGCTCAATGAGCAGTTCTTC
CASILVAGGLNEQFF
>TRBV27|TRBJ2-1|few|NA
TGTGCCAGCAGTTCCCGTCTTGGCGACCATGAGCAGTTCTTC
CASSSRLGDHEQFF
>TRBV7-2|TRBJ2-7|many|NA
TGTGCCAGCAGCTTAGGACTAGGCAGCGAGCAGTACTTC
CASSLGLGSEQYF
>TRBV9|TRBJ2-4|NA|NA
TGTGCCAGCAGCCTGGGTGTCCAAAACATTCAGTACTTC
CASSLGVQNIQYF
>TRBV20-1|TRBJ2-5|NA|NA
TGCAGTGCTACGGACGGCTTCCAAGAGACCCAGTACTTC
CSATDGFQETQYF
>TRBV3-1|TRBJ2-7|NA|TRBD1
TGTGCCAGCAGCCCTGCCGGTTTACAGGGGTTCGAGCAGTACTTC
CASSPAGLQGFEQYF
>TRBV20-1|TRBJ2-5|NA|NA
TGCAGTGCTAGAGTGGCTAGCGTCCCCAGGGAGTACTTC
CSARVASVPREYF